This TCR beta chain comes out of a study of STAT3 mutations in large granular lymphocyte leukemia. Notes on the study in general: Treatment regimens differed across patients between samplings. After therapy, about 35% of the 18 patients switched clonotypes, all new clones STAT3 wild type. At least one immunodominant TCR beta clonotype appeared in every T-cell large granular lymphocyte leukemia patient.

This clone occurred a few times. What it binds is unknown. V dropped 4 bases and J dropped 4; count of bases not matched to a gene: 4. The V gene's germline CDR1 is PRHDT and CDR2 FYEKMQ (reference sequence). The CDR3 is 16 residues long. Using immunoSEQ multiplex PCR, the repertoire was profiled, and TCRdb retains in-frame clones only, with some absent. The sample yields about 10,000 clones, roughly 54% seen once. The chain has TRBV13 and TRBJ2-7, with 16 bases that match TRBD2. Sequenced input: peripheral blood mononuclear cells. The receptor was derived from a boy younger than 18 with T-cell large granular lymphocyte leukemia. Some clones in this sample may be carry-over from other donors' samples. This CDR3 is CASSSGTSGRGYEQYF. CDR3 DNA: TGTGCCAGCAGCTCAGGGACTAGCGGGAGGGGGTACGAGCAGTACTTC. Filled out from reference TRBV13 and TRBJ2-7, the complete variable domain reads AAGVIQSPRHLIKEKRETATLKCYPIPRHDTVYWYQQGPGQDPQFLISFYEKMQSDKGSIPDRFSAQQFSDYHSELNMSSLELGDSALYFCASSSGTSGRGYEQYFGPGTRLTVT.